The 23 T cell receptor beta chains given below trace back to one sample, sequenced in a study of identical twins (dated by TCRdb to 2016 to 2017). The library was made by 5' RACE. TCRdb records Illumina HiSeq 2000 as the sequencer. TCRdb reran the public reads through fastp at Q25 and MiXCR, keeping productive beta chains. Under each unique CDR3 protein, matching rows form one entry showing the most common genes and DNA. A total of hundreds of thousands of distinct CDR3 sequences appear in this sample, roughly a tenth of them only once. The ten top clones hold 5.1% of the sample. The sample taken for sequencing was memory (CD45RO+) T cells sorted from blood. In the paper's terms, the cell subset or site label means: CD45RO+ enriched T cells. These receptors came from a woman aged 18-30 years in good health.

This clonotype was seen more than once but under ten times. The J gene is TRBJ2-7, the V gene TRBV9; TRBD1 is a possible D gene (6 bases). Trimming took 0 bases from V and 6 from J, leaving 10 bases between them. Germline V gene lookup returns CDR1 SGDLS and CDR2 YYNGEE. This CDR3 comprises 13 residues. The CDR3 sequence is CASSVADRREQYF. Here the CDR3 DNA reads TGTGCCAGCAGCGTAGCGGACAGACGCGAGCAGTACTTC.

The table lists this clonotype with many counts. The chain couples TRBV5-1 to TRBJ2-5, with TRBD1 matching 8 bases. Germline V CDR1 and CDR2: SGHRS, YFSETQ. This CDR3 is 13 amino acids long. After removal of 8 bases from V and 2 bases from J, the junction contained 5 bases not matched to a gene. CDR3: CASRDRRQETQYF. CDR3 DNA sequence: TGCGCCAGTAGGGACAGGCGACAAGAGACCCAGTACTTC.

This clonotype was counted a few times. The chain uses TRBV27 and TRBJ1-5; the D gene is possibly TRBD1 (6 bases). This CDR3 is built from 14 residues. Germline CDR1 reads MNHEY; CDR2 reads SMNVEV (reference sequence). V shed 5 bases and J shed 3 bases, with 11 bases lying between them. The CDR3 DNA follows: TGTGCCAGCAGTAGGGGGGGTCTCAATCAGCCCCAGCATTTT. Protein sequence: CASSRGGLNQPQHF.

This clonotype was seen repeatedly, ten times or more. The CDR3 nucleotides are TGTGCCAGCAGTCCAGGGTCTGGCTACACCTTC. Protein product: CASSPGSGYTF. The chain recombines TRBV12-3 or TRBV12-4 with TRBJ1-2, with a weak D call TRBD1 (5 bases). Trimming cost V 5 bases and J 7 bases, with 8 bases left between them. The length of the CDR3 is 11 residues.

This clonotype was detected a few times. The V gene is TRBV7-2, the J gene TRBJ1-4, with 7 positions matching TRBD1. The ends lost 6 bases at V and 4 bases at J; junction bases unmatched: 8. The CDR3 runs to 15 residues. In germline, CDR1 is SGHTA, CDR2 FQGNSA. CDR3 sequence (DNA): TGTGCCAGCAGGTCCCAGGGGGGAGTTAATGAAAAACTGTTTTTT. This translates into CASRSQGGVNEKLFF.

The sample holds a few counts of this clonotype. V is TRBV19 and J is TRBJ2-1; no firm D call. CDR3 length equals 13 residues. The ends were cut back, 3 bases at V and 5 bases at J, with 8 bases in the middle. The germline V gene encodes CDR1 LNHDA and CDR2 SQIVND (reference sequence). CDR3: CASSIRVNNEQFF. DNA of the CDR3: TGTGCCAGTAGTATTAGGGTAAACAATGAGCAGTTCTTC.

The chain uses TRBV10-3 and TRBJ2-7, with a weak D call TRBD1 (5 bases). The V end lost 3 bases, the J end lost 6 bases, and 9 bases lay between the germline ends. This CDR3 is built from 12 residues. Germline V lookup: CDR1 ENHRY, CDR2 SYGVKD. CDR3: CAISDRASEQYF. The CDR3 DNA is TGTGCCATCAGTGACAGGGCGTCCGAGCAGTACTTC.

This clonotype has only a few counts. The V and J genes are TRBV12-3 or TRBV12-4 and TRBJ1-2; 10 nucleotides agree with TRBD1. After removal of 5 bases from V and 4 bases from J, the junction contained 1 base not matched to a gene. The CDR3 extends over 13 amino acids. The CDR3 nucleotides are TGTGCCAGCAGTAGGACAGGGGGCTATGGCTACACCTTC. Its translation is CASSRTGGYGYTF.

The chain carries TRBV29-1 and TRBJ1-1; D is unresolved. CDR1 is SQVTM and CDR2 is ANQGSEA in the germline V gene. Trimming removed 7 bases at V and 2 bases at J, with 14 bases between. This CDR3 region has 13 residues. CDR3 loop: CSAIKDVNTEAFF. The CDR3 DNA reads as TGCAGCGCTATAAAGGACGTTAACACTGAAGCTTTCTTT.

This clonotype came up many times. The chain couples TRBV5-1 to TRBJ2-1, with D perhaps TRBD2 (6 bases). The CDR3 covers 15 residues. V was pared by 0 bases and J by 0 bases, with 7 bases between. Germline V CDR1 and CDR2: SGHRS, YFSETQ. CDR3: CASSLDGSSYNEQFF. CDR3 nucleotides: TGCGCCAGCAGCTTGGACGGGAGCTCCTACAATGAGCAGTTCTTC.

This chain's CDR3 is CSATGTGNYGYTF. The CDR3 DNA sequence: TGCAGTGCTACCGGGACAGGGAACTATGGCTACACCTTC. The gene calls are TRBV20-1 and TRBJ1-2; 9 bases are shared with TRBD1. The J segment lost 2 bases and the V segment lost 4 bases, leaving 2 bases of the junction unmatched. The CDR3 is 13 amino acids. Germline V CDR1 and CDR2: DFQATT, SNEGSKA (reference sequence).

This clonotype was observed a few times. The V gene is TRBV19, the J gene TRBJ1-2, with D possibly TRBD1 on 6 matching bases. Germline V lookup: CDR1 LNHDA, CDR2 SQIVND (reference sequence). The V and J ends lost 5 bases and 8 bases respectively, with 15 bases between them. The CDR3 contains 13 residues. CDR3 bases: TGTGCCAGTAGTTCGGACAGAGGGAAAGGCTACACCTTC. Protein product: CASSSDRGKGYTF.

This clonotype was observed a handful of times. The chain is built from TRBV5-6 and TRBJ2-1; D is undetermined. V lost 2 bases and J lost 10, with 10 bases in between. CDR1 and CDR2 from the germline V gene are SGHDT and YYEEEE. The CDR3 totals 12 residues. CDR3 loop: CASSFPVGEQFF. The CDR3 DNA is TGTGCCAGCAGCTTTCCTGTCGGAGAGCAGTTCTTC.

The chain employs TRBV12-3 or TRBV12-4 and TRBJ1-2, with D maybe TRBD1 (5 bases). There are 13 residues in the CDR3. Trimming removed 6 bases from V and 5 bases from J, with 13 bases in between. Here the CDR3 reads CASSPLRGYGYTF. CDR3 sequence (DNA): TGTGCCAGCAGCCCACTTAGGGGATATGGCTACACCTTC.

Only a few counts were recorded for this clonotype. This chain links TRBV20-1 with TRBJ2-7; D remains unclear. V was trimmed by 0 bases and J by 2 bases, leaving 5 bases between them. This CDR3 has 12 amino acids. CDR1 DFQATT and CDR2 SNEGSKA come from the germline V gene (reference sequence). CDR3 sequence: CSARDRPYEQYF. CDR3 nucleotides: TGCAGTGCTAGAGACCGCCCCTACGAGCAGTACTTC.

The sample holds many counts of this clonotype. V usage is TRBV7-2 and J usage is TRBJ2-5, with D perhaps matching TRBD1 (6 bases). The germline V gene has CDR1 SGHTA and CDR2 FQGNSA. Trimming took 4 bases from V and 2 from J, leaving 17 bases between them. This CDR3 has 16 amino acids. The CDR3 DNA reads TGTGCCAGCAGCTCCTCTGAGGGACAAGAACAAGAGACCCAGTACTTC. As protein: CASSSSEGQEQETQYF.

In this sample, this clonotype turned up a few times. V usage is TRBV20-1 and J usage is TRBJ2-7; 10 positions agree with TRBD2. V lost 4 bases to trimming and J lost 5 bases; unmatched junction nucleotides: 5. CDR1 and CDR2 (germline): DFQATT, SNEGSKA (reference sequence). This CDR3 has 13 amino acids. The CDR3 bases are TGCAGTGCTAATTTAGCGGGGGGAGACGAGCAGTACTTC. The encoded protein is CSANLAGGDEQYF.

This clonotype has ten or more counts. This chain uses TRBV3-1 with TRBJ2-3; D unclear. V was shortened by 3 bases and J by 2 bases, with 12 bases between the two germline ends. The CDR3 has 15 residues. The V gene's germline CDR1 is LGHDT and CDR2 YNNKEL (reference sequence). The CDR3 reads CASSQFLTNTDTQYF. In nucleotides, the CDR3 is TGTGCCAGCAGCCAGTTCCTAACGAACACAGATACGCAGTATTTT.

This clonotype was detected only a few times. This chain links TRBV7-9 with TRBJ2-7; 7 nucleotides line up with TRBD2. The CDR3 extends over 14 amino acids. After removal of 4 bases from V and 6 bases from J, the junction contained 9 bases not matched to a gene. Per the germline V gene, CDR1 is SEHNR and CDR2 is FQNEAQ (reference sequence). The CDR3 DNA reads TGTGCCAGCAGCTGGGGGGGTGATTTGGGCGAGCAGTACTTC. Translation: CASSWGGDLGEQYF.

This clonotype was counted ten times or more. The chain carries TRBV5-1 and TRBJ1-1; TRBD1 matches 9 bases. V lost 2 bases to trimming and J lost 1 base; unmatched junction nucleotides: 9. CDR3 length: 17 amino acids. CDR1 and CDR2 (germline): SGHRS, YFSETQ. CDR3 protein: CASSFGQGPPSNTEAFF. CDR3 bases: TGCGCCAGCAGCTTCGGACAGGGGCCGCCGTCGAACACTGAAGCTTTCTTT.

In this sample, this clonotype turned up many times. V usage is TRBV28 and J usage is TRBJ2-1, with D possibly matching TRBD2 (6 bases). The V and J ends lost 6 bases and 4 bases respectively, with 25 bases between them. The CDR3 consists of 18 residues. CDR1 MDHEN and CDR2 SYDVKM come from the germline V gene. The CDR3 nucleotides read TGTGCCAGCAGCCACTTGAGGAGGGGCACTCAAACATACAATGAGCAGTTCTTC. Its translation: CASSHLRRGTQTYNEQFF.

This clonotype came up a few times. This chain uses TRBV6-2 or TRBV6-3 with TRBJ2-6; no definite D call. Trimming pared 2 bases from V and 4 bases from J, leaving 9 bases between. Germline assignment: CDR1 MNHEY and CDR2 SVGEGT. The CDR3 loop spans 15 amino acids. CDR3 amino acids: CASSYDGNGANVLTF. CDR3 coding DNA: TGTGCCAGCAGTTACGACGGAAACGGGGCCAACGTCCTGACTTTC.

This clonotype has a count of ten or more. The chain recombines TRBV12-3 or TRBV12-4 with TRBJ2-1, with 9 bases identical to TRBD2. The V and J ends lost 3 bases and 6 bases, in that order; junction bases with no gene match: 6. The CDR3 has 15 amino acids. CDR3 coding DNA: TGTGCCAGCAGTTTCATCGCGGGGGGGCCCAATGAGCAGTTCTTC. As protein: CASSFIAGGPNEQFF.